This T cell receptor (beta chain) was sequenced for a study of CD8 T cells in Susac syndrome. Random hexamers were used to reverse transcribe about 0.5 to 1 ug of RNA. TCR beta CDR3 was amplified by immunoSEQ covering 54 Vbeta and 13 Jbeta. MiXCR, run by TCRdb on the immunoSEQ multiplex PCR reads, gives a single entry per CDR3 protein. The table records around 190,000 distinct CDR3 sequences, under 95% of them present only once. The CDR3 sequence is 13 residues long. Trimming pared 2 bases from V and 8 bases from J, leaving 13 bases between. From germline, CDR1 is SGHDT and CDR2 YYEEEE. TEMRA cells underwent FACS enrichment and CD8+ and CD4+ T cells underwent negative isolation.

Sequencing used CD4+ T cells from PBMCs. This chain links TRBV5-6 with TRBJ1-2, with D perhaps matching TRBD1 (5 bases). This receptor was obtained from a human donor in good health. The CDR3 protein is CASSFGGIRGYTF. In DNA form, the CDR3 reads TGTGCCAGCAGCTTTGGGGGGATACGAGGCTACACCTTC.